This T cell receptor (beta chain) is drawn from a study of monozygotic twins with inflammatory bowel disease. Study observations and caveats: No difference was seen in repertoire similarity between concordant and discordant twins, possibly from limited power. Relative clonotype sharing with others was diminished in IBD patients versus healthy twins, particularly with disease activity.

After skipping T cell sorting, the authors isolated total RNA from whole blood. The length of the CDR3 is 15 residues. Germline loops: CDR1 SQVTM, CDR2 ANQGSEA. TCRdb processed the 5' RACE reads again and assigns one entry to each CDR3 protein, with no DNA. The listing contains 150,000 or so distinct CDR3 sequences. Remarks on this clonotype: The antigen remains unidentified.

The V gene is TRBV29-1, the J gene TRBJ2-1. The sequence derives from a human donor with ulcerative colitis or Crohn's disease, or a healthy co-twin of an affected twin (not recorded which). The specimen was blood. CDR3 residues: CSVEVVPNSYNEQFF.